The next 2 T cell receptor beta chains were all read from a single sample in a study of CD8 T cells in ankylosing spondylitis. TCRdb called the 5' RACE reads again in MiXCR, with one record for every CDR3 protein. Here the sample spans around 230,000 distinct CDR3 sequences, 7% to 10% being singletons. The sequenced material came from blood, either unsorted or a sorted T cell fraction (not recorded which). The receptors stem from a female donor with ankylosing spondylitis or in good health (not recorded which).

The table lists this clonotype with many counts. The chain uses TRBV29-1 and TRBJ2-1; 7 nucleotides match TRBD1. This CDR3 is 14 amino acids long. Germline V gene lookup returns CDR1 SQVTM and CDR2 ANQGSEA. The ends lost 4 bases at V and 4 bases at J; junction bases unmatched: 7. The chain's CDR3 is CSVVGQFIYNEQFF. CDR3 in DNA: TGCAGCGTTGTGGGACAGTTTATTTACAATGAGCAGTTCTTC.

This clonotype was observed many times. DNA for the CDR3: TGTGCCAGCAGCTCGAGGACAGGGGTATCATACGAGCAGTACTTC. This gives the protein CASSSRTGVSYEQYF. The chain couples TRBV7-2 to TRBJ2-7, with 9 bases aligning to TRBD1. Germline V lookup: CDR1 SGHTA, CDR2 FQGNSA. The CDR3 consists of 15 residues. V lost 4 bases and J lost 4; bases outside the gene matches: 8.